This entry concerns a single TCR beta chain. The junction does not match germline at one end; this may be a read error. This entry belongs to a study of low-dose radiotherapy and immunotherapy resistance in tumors. The sample's time point: after trial treatment. Stated treatment: LDRT plus nivolumab, ipilimumab, low-dose cyclophosphamide and aspirin (RACIN trial). CDR3 length: 13 residues. TRAV- and TRBV-specific primers were used for first-strand cDNA, which covered alpha and beta chains. The authors ran about 20 PCR cycles to amplify TCRs with a constant-region primer and V-primer adapter. MiXCR was run by TCRdb on the reads, yielding one entry per CDR3 protein. The sample consists of around 84,000 distinct CDR3 sequences, 15% to 20% of them appearing once.

This receptor was obtained from a male donor with prostate cancer. This sample comprised PBMCs, obtained after low-dose radiotherapy plus immunotherapy. V is TRBV12-3 or TRBV12-4 and J is TRBJ2-7; possible D gene TRBD2, 6 bases. In DNA, the CDR3 is TGTGCCAGCAGCCCTGAGTGGGGCGGGGAGCTGTACTTC. This codes for CASSPEWGGELYF.